Given below is one TCR beta chain in context. This sample was taken from a study of blood T cell repertoires in COVID-19. With 5 bases removed from V and 5 bases from J, the gap between germline ends came to 10 bases. CDR1 and CDR2 (germline): SGHTA, FQGNSA. The CDR3 spans 13 residues. Clones were sequenced by immunoSEQ multiplex PCR, and TCRdb holds only the in-frame ones, with some missing. Here the sample spans roughly 200,000 clones, around three quarters being singletons. The sequencing sample was made of peripheral blood. This sequence joins TRBV7-2 and TRBJ2-1, with a possible D match to TRBD1 (5 bases). The TCR sequence derives from a woman in her seventies with acute or convalescent COVID-19. Here the CDR3 DNA reads TGTGCCAGCAGCCCGACACAGGACAATGAGCAGTTCTTC. Translation: CASSPTQDNEQFF.